Listed here is a single TCR beta chain. Generated by immunoSEQ multiplex PCR, the TCRdb table keeps only in-frame clones and is missing some. This sample has 340,000 or so clones, with more than 75% found just once. This sample is drawn from a study of blood T cell repertoires in COVID-19. This CDR3 comprises 12 residues. Between the trimmed V and J ends, which lost 6 bases and 8 bases, there was a span of 10 bases. Germline-derived CDR1 and CDR2 are MDHEN and SYDVKM. Sequenced material: peripheral blood. This TCR derives from a man aged 45-60 years with active or convalescent COVID-19. The J gene is TRBJ1-4, the V gene TRBV28; TRBD1 might be the D (5 bases). DNA of the CDR3: TGTGCCAGCAGCTCGGGGGGGGAAAAACTGTTTTTT. Translation gives CASSSGGEKLFF.